This T cell receptor (beta chain) was sequenced during a study of shared clonotypes between healthy human individuals (TCRdb year 2020). With regard to the full study: The cohort included three men and a couple of women between 18 and 49 years of age. Blood TCR repertoires of about five healthy adults were deeply sequenced to estimate repertoire size and the extent of clonotype sharing between individuals. Different laboratories and diverse techniques were used to prepare libraries and sequence TCR repertoires, to increase sequencing depth and limit assay-specific biases. Per donor, leukapheresis produced somewhere between about 0.9 and 9 billion PBMCs. General conclusions and limits of the study: Sampling was restricted to blood, and TCR repertoires in tissue are likely to differ from TCR repertoires in blood. Pairwise subsampling indicated that sequencing depth was expected to affect the degree of clonotype sharing among donors. Because the study included a small number of donors, the genetic and exposure-history diversity represented was limited.

TCR CDR3 regions were amplified from genomic DNA by multiplex PCR using the deep immunoSEQ assay. For each cell subset, the extracted genomic DNA was distributed evenly across all wells of several immunoSEQ 96-well plates, and each plate served as one replicate. Each replicate PCR for unsorted PBMC received 300 to 350 ng genomic DNA, equal to tens of thousands of T cell genomes. Ten immunoSEQ deep assay plates were used to sequence the unsorted PBMC genomic DNA. Purified libraries were measured with a Qubit 3.0 fluorometer, size-checked on a Bioanalyzer 2100, and measured again with the KAPA Library Quantification kit. Every immunoSEQ 96-well plate was sequenced on a separate single-read 150-cycle Illumina NextSeq 550 flow cell. The source study handled its data this way. The immunoSEQ output contained only junctional sequences without quality scores, so filtering could not match that applied to full-length reads. Sequences were annotated with PyIR, a Python wrapper for IgBLAST v1.9, using IMGT germline references to assign V/J genes and CDR3. Reads were removed for weak V/J assignments (E-value above 1e-6), missing CDR3, stop codons, out-of-frame junctions, or ambiguous translated residues. V3J clonotypes were defined as sequences sharing an identical inferred V gene, J gene, and CDR3 amino acid sequence. Percentage overlap between repertoires was computed as shared unique clonotypes divided by the size of the smaller repertoire. Three approaches were used to assess repertoire richness: RTK rarefaction, the Chao1 estimator, and Recon v2.1 estimates of unobserved clonotypes. TCRdb took this table from immuneACCESS and kept in-frame rearrangements with V and J called. Such tables lack part of the clones; where checked against another copy, unresolved V genes explain under half of the gap, and the rest is unexplained. V and J calls plus clone size are reproduced from that table; the DNA served to infer D and trimming. Within this sample are some 490,000 clones, with 81% of them counted one time only. Approximately 12% of the sample is in the top ten clones.

About this clone: Its specific antigen is unknown. No per-base quality is available; no much larger clone lies one base away.

From the cysteine up to the phenylalanine, the CDR3 has a length of 14 residues. Only the CDR3 DNA stays, 42 bases, in frame from base 1. In the germline V gene, CDR1 corresponds to SGHTA and CDR2 to FQGNSA. V is pruned by 5 bases and J by 4 bases, leaving 4 bases of the junction without a gene match. Healthy HIV-negative adults with no recently reported acute infections or vaccinations were included as donors. All donors were Caucasian adults living in Nashville, Tennessee, USA. For unsorted samples, approximately 81 million PBMCs were counted, and genomic DNA was extracted using the QIAamp DNA Blood Mini kit. Blood was collected by leukapheresis, and PBMCs were isolated by Ficoll-Histopaque density gradient centrifugation and then cryopreserved in liquid nitrogen vapor phase.

The receptor was isolated from a middle-aged woman in good health. Some clones in this sample may be carry-over from other donors' samples. The V gene is TRBV7-2 and the J gene is TRBJ2-3; TRBD2 agrees with 9 junctional bases. The sample taken for sequencing was PBMCs. The nucleotide sequence reads as follows: TGTGCCAGCAGCACGACTAGCGGCTCAGATACGCAGTATTTT. This is translated as CASSTTSGSDTQYF.